The 3 T cell receptor beta chains below were found in one sample sequenced in a study of blood T cell repertoires in COVID-19 (TCRdb year 2020). The receptor library was made with the immunoSEQ multiplex PCR assay. TCRdb re-hosts the immuneACCESS table, in-frame sequences only. Its copies lack some clones; in the studies checked, an unresolved V gene accounts for under half of them, and the cause for the rest is not known. This sample lists 150,000 to 250,000 clones; roughly 79% were detected once. 6.9% of the sample is held by the ten biggest clonotypes. The sample was peripheral blood. These receptors were collected from a human donor with acute or convalescent COVID-19. The donor label of this sample is uncertain.

The chain employs TRBV7-3 and TRBJ2-3, with 9 bases that match TRBD2. Germline lookup yields CDR1 SGHTA and CDR2 FQGTGA. J gave up 6 bases and V 5 bases, and 9 bases lay outside the gene matches. The CDR3 covers 15 residues. DNA of the CDR3: TGTGCCAGCAGCAGGGGACTAGCCTTACGGGATACGCAGTATTTT. This gives the protein CASSRGLALRDTQYF.

J is TRBJ2-3 and V is TRBV5-1, with 8 nucleotides matching TRBD2. Looked up from germline, CDR1 is SGHRS and CDR2 is YFSETQ. V dropped 2 bases and J dropped 1; count of bases not matched to a gene: 6. The CDR3 totals 16 residues. In DNA, the CDR3 is TGCGCCAGCAGCTTCGGGAGGGCAGGGGGCACAGATACGCAGTATTTT. Translating it yields CASSFGRAGGTDTQYF. The full variable domain, rest sourced from reference TRBV5-1 and TRBJ2-3, is KAGVTQTPRYLIKTRGQQVTLSCSPISGHRSVSWYQQTPGQGLQFLFEYFSETQRNKGNFPGRFSGRQFSNSRSEMNVSTLELGDSALYLCASSFGRAGGTDTQYFGPGTRLTVL.

This rearrangement joins TRBV11-2 to TRBJ2-5; 11 bases match TRBD2. Germline V gives CDR1 SGHAT, CDR2 FQNNGV. The CDR3 is 16 residues long. The ends lost 8 bases at V and 2 bases at J; junction bases unmatched: 10. CDR3 in DNA: TGTGCCAGCGCCACTTCCTTAGCGGGAGGGCAAGAGACCCAGTACTTC. Translation gives CASATSLAGGQETQYF.